This T cell receptor beta chain was observed in a study of tumor and adjacent non-tumor tissue in lung cancer. No cell sorting was done before RNA was extracted from the tissue. Newly diagnosed lung cancer patients had thoracic surgery in China, August–late 2014, without prior chemotherapy. A modified ARM-PCR protocol with three rounds of nested PCR amplified TCRbeta. TCRdb reprocessed the multiplex PCR reads with MiXCR, giving one entry per CDR3 protein. This sample has 75,000 to 95,000 distinct CDR3 sequences, with 67% found just once. Study findings and constraints: In normal lung, the top 100 clones were significantly more dominant than in tumor.

As concerns this clonotype: Its antigen is not identified. Germline is not matched at one junction end, which may reflect a read error.

In germline, CDR1 is LGHNA, CDR2 YNFKEQ. This CDR3 contains 17 residues. This TCR was recovered from a man aged 55 to 69 with non-small cell lung cancer. Sequencing was carried out using lung tumor tissue. This chain links TRBV4-2 with TRBJ2-1; TRBD2 is a possible D gene (6 bases). The CDR3 coding sequence is TGTGCCATCAGCCCAACAGCGTCCGGGAGAACCTACGATGAGCAGTTCTTC. It specifies CAISPTASGRTYDEQFF.